Presented here are 10 T cell receptor beta chains from one specimen sequenced in a study of memory CD4+ T cells and cytomegalovirus serostatus. The sort gate was single viable CD3+CD4+CD8-CD45RO+ cells for memory CD4+ T cells. Generated by immunoSEQ multiplex PCR, the TCRdb table keeps only in-frame clones and is missing some. The sample lists fewer than 50,000 clones; around three quarters were seen once. Sample: memory CD4+ T cells from blood. The receptors derive from an adult in good health and CMV-seronegative.

The table lists this clone with a few counts. The rearrangement links TRBV18 to TRBJ1-5; D unresolved. Germline CDR1 is KGHSH and CDR2 is LQKENI. CDR3 size: 14 residues. The ends were cut back, 1 base at V and 6 bases at J, with 10 bases in the middle. The CDR3 nucleotides are TGTGCCAGCTCACCACTGTCAGACCGTCAGCCCCAGCATTTT. It is translated as CASSPLSDRQPQHF.

The V and J genes are TRBV11-2 and TRBJ2-7; TRBD2 agrees at 11 bases. CDR3 size: 14 residues. Germline CDR1 and CDR2: SGHAT and FQNNGV. J gave up 2 bases and V 5 bases, and 2 bases lay outside the gene matches. CDR3 amino acids: CASSKLAGAYEQYF. The CDR3 nucleotides are TGTGCCAGCAGCAAACTAGCGGGGGCCTACGAGCAGTACTTC.

The rearrangement joins TRBV11-3 to TRBJ2-3, with no clear D. The ends were cut back, 6 bases at V and 8 bases at J, with 12 bases in the middle. The CDR3 has 12 amino acids. Germline lookup yields CDR1 SGHNT and CDR2 YENEEA. CDR3 loop: CASSAKPVTQYF. DNA of the CDR3: TGTGCCAGCAGTGCCAAACCGGTTACGCAGTATTTT.

The chain couples TRBV18 to TRBJ1-4; TRBD1 matches 7 bases. The germline gives CDR1 KGHSH, CDR2 LQKENI. The CDR3 spans 14 residues. V was clipped by 6 bases and J by 5 bases; unmatched bases: 6. The CDR3 coding sequence is TGTGCCAGCTCGCAACAGGGGCCAAATGAAAAACTGTTTTTT. This translates into CASSQQGPNEKLFF.

This chain joins TRBV5-1 and TRBJ2-7, with unresolved D. Trimming took 1 base from V and 0 from J, leaving 8 bases between them. CDR1 is SGHRS and CDR2 is YFSETQ in the germline V gene. The CDR3 has 14 amino acids. The CDR3: CASSLRAASYEQYF. In DNA, the CDR3 is TGCGCCAGCAGCTTGAGGGCCGCCTCCTACGAGCAGTACTTC.

The chain joins TRBV5-1 to TRBJ2-5; 7 nucleotides line up with TRBD1. The V and J ends lost 4 bases and 6 bases, in that order; junction bases with no gene match: 6. The CDR3 sequence is 13 residues long. Germline CDR1 is SGHRS and CDR2 is YFSETQ. The CDR3 region is CASSTDRMKTQYF. CDR3 DNA sequence: TGCGCCAGCAGCACGGACAGGATGAAGACCCAGTACTTC. Using reference TRBV5-1 and TRBJ2-5 for the parts outside the CDR3, the full variable domain is KAGVTQTPRYLIKTRGQQVTLSCSPISGHRSVSWYQQTPGQGLQFLFEYFSETQRNKGNFPGRFSGRQFSNSRSEMNVSTLELGDSALYLCASSTDRMKTQYFGPGTRLLVL.

This clone was seen more than once but under ten times. The chain uses TRBV5-1 and TRBJ2-3; TRBD2 aligns across 9 bases. CDR1 is SGHRS, CDR2 YFSETQ, per germline. The trim removed 0 bases at V and 4 bases at J, leaving 6 bases unmatched. The CDR3 contains 16 residues. CDR3 sequence reads: CASSLAKTSGADTQYF. The CDR3 nucleotides read TGCGCCAGCAGCTTGGCCAAGACTAGCGGCGCAGATACGCAGTATTTT.

The chain combines TRBV18 with TRBJ2-2, with 9 bases lining up with TRBD2. CDR1 KGHSH and CDR2 LQKENI come from the germline V gene. V shed 3 bases, J shed 5 bases, and the junction held 13 bases outside the gene matches. This CDR3 has 18 residues. The CDR3 sequence is CASSPSASGTLGTGELFF. The CDR3 coding sequence is TGTGCCAGCTCACCGTCGGCTAGCGGGACCTTGGGTACCGGGGAGCTGTTTTTT.

The CDR3 coding sequence is TGTGCCAGCAGCTCGGGACTCCCTCGAGAGACCCAGTACTTC. It yields the protein CASSSGLPRETQYF. V usage is TRBV11-3 and J usage is TRBJ2-5; tentatively, D is TRBD2 (6 bases). Trimming stripped 4 bases from V and 4 bases from J, with 13 bases between. The CDR3 consists of 14 residues. The germline gives CDR1 SGHNT, CDR2 YENEEA.

V usage is TRBV6-6 and J usage is TRBJ2-2; TRBD1 agrees at 10 bases. The J segment lost 5 bases and the V segment lost 8 bases, leaving 2 bases of the junction unmatched. This CDR3 spans 13 amino acids. Germline-derived CDR1 and CDR2 are MNHNY and SVGAGI (reference sequence). This chain's CDR3 is CASWTGGTGELFF. The CDR3, as DNA: TGTGCCAGCTGGACAGGGGGGACCGGGGAGCTGTTTTTT.